These T cell receptor beta chains were read from a single sample in a study of blood T cell repertoires in COVID-19. TCRdb's copy holds only in-frame clones and misses some; the assay was immunoSEQ multiplex PCR. The table lists about 95,000 clones, roughly 76% of them singletons. Sequencing used peripheral blood. The receptors were sampled from an elderly man with COVID-19, enrolled during active disease. CDR3s leave out the opening cysteine and the closing phenylalanine or tryptophan.

length: 11
V: TRBV29-1
J: TRBJ2-5
CDR3: SVEQVGGETQY

length: 12
V: TRBV19
J: TRBJ2-6
CDR3: ASKGGGGANVLT

length: 12
V: TRBV30
J: TRBJ2-1
CDR3: GSDRDRGYNEQF

length: 12
V: TRBV27
J: TRBJ1-5
CDR3: ASSLSGTRQPQH

length: 11
V: TRBV6-4
J: TRBJ2-1
CDR3: ASSGQGLNEQF

length: 16
V: TRBV21-1
J: TRBJ2-3
CDR3: ASSKENTGRCIADTQY

length: 11
V: TRBV5-6
J: TRBJ1-5
CDR3: ASSAGVGQPQH

length: 11
V: TRBV24-1
J: TRBJ1-1
CDR3: ATSDGGVAEAF

length: 14
V: TRBV7-9
J: TRBJ1-6
CDR3: ASSLEAGGSSSPLH

length: 11
V: TRBV19
J: TRBJ2-7
CDR3: ASSISGQGRQY

length: 14
V: TRBV5-1
J: TRBJ2-3
CDR3: ASQSTSFTSTDTQY

length: 14
V: TRBV5-1
J: TRBJ2-2
CDR3: ASSSSTSGSTGELF

length: 12
V: TRBV4-3
J: TRBJ1-5
CDR3: ASSQEEGDQPQH

length: 13
V: TRBV5-6
J: TRBJ1-1
CDR3: ASSFSNRGLTEAF

length: 12
V: TRBV2
J: TRBJ2-1
CDR3: ASSRNRGYNEQF

length: 15
V: TRBV24-1
J: TRBJ2-2
CDR3: ATSDSLGGTNTGELF